A selection of T cell receptor beta chains follows, all from one sample in a study of metastatic and nonmetastatic thyroid tumors. TCRdb redid the clone calls on the PCR reads using MiXCR. The data show 18,000 or so clones, with about 33% seen just once and 15% to 20% held by the top ten. The source material was tumor tissue. Source of these receptors: a female donor with papillary thyroid cancer or a benign thyroid nodule (not recorded which). Some clones in this sample may be carry-over from other donors' samples. The CDR3 runs from the conserved cysteine through the conserved F or W. The D gene is left open where the match is weak. Size tells how often a clone was seen (once, few, many) or the class of an expanded clone, and some rows leave it out.

V gene	D gene	J gene	CDR3 length	clone size	CDR3 protein	CDR3 DNA
TRBV18	-	TRBJ1-5	17	many	CASSQVPIEVISQPQHF	TGTGCCAGCTCACAAGTACCGATTGAGGTGATCAGTCAGCCCCAGCATTTT
TRBV19	TRBD2	TRBJ2-3	15	-	CASSIRLAGIDTQYF	TGTGCCAGTAGTATTCGGCTAGCGGGAATCGATACGCAGTATTTT
TRBV12-3/TRBV12-4	TRBD1	TRBJ2-7	13	few	CASSPDRGHEQYF	TGTGCCAGCAGCCCCGACAGGGGCCACGAGCAGTACTTC
TRBV5-1	-	TRBJ2-2	14	-	CASSQDAITGELFF	TGCGCCAGCAGCCAGGATGCGATCACCGGGGAGCTGTTTTTT
TRBV7-9	-	TRBJ2-3	11	-	CASTLWGTQYF	TGTGCCAGCACCCTTTGGGGGACGCAGTATTTT
TRBV20-1	-	TRBJ2-2	14	-	CSVQNARSTGELFF	TGCAGTGTCCAAAATGCTAGGTCCACCGGGGAGCTGTTTTTT
TRBV20-1	TRBD2	TRBJ2-1	13	-	CSAGRGAPNEQFF	TGCAGTGCCGGGCGGGGGGCGCCCAATGAGCAGTTCTTC
TRBV28	-	TRBJ1-1	15	few	CASSSLGGQATEAFF	TGTGCCAGCAGTTCCCTGGGGGGGCAGGCCACTGAAGCTTTCTTT
TRBV12-3/TRBV12-4	-	TRBJ1-2	15	many	CASSTPGGLNDGYTF	TGTGCCAGCAGTACCCCAGGAGGTTTGAACGATGGCTACACCTTC
TRBV10-3	-	TRBJ1-1	16	-	CAISGPLDTLNTEAFF	TGTGCCATCAGTGGCCCATTGGACACTCTGAACACTGAAGCTTTCTTT
TRBV6-1	-	TRBJ2-7	13	few	CASSEPASYEQYF	TGTGCCAGCAGTGAACCCGCCTCCTACGAGCAGTACTTC
TRBV20-1	-	TRBJ2-1	18	-	CSARATRAPGIWGDEQFF	TGCAGTGCTAGAGCCACTAGGGCCCCCGGGATATGGGGCGATGAGCAGTTCTTC
TRBV7-7	-	TRBJ2-1	15	medium-sized	CASSLGGQTNNEQFF	TGTGCTAGCAGCTTAGGTGGTCAGACTAACAATGAGCAGTTCTTC
TRBV6-1	-	TRBJ2-1	14	few	CASSPGQRVNEQFF	TGTGCCAGCAGCCCGGGACAGCGGGTCAATGAGCAGTTCTTC
TRBV29-1	-	TRBJ2-1	13	many	CSVDKSRGNEQFF	TGCAGCGTTGATAAGTCTCGGGGAAATGAGCAGTTCTTC
TRBV11-2	TRBD1	TRBJ2-3	18	once	CASSLEEWGRGLTDTQYF	TGTGCCAGCAGCTTAGAAGAGTGGGGCAGGGGGCTTACAGATACGCAGTATTTT
TRBV2	TRBD1	TRBJ1-5	16	-	CASSGIGQGYNQPQHF	TGTGCCAGCAGCGGTATCGGACAGGGGTACAATCAGCCCCAGCATTTT
TRBV6-1	-	TRBJ2-1	17	-	CASNKKGGLSSYNEQFF	TGTGCCAGCAATAAAAAGGGGGGACTTAGCTCCTACAATGAGCAGTTCTTC
TRBV7-3	TRBD1	TRBJ2-1	15	-	CASSFRQGVNNEQFF	TGTGCCAGCAGCTTCCGGCAGGGGGTAAACAATGAGCAGTTCTTC
TRBV20-1	-	TRBJ2-7	11	-	CSARVNYEQYF	TGCAGTGCTAGAGTGAATTACGAGCAGTACTTC
TRBV20-1	TRBD1	TRBJ1-2	13	-	CSASTGGNYGYTF	TGCAGTGCTAGCACAGGGGGAAACTATGGCTACACCTTC
TRBV6-1	-	TRBJ1-1	14	few	CASRPTLLNTEAFF	TGTGCCAGCAGACCTACACTGCTCAACACTGAAGCTTTCTTT
TRBV27	-	TRBJ1-1	15	-	CASSPAGWVNTEAFF	TGTGCCAGCAGTCCTGCAGGGTGGGTGAACACTGAAGCTTTCTTT
TRBV19	-	TRBJ1-5	17	once	CASSTRDTGRGNQPQHF	TGTGCCAGTAGTACACGGGACACCGGTCGGGGCAATCAGCCCCAGCATTTT
TRBV6-5	-	TRBJ1-2	12	medium-sized	CASSYLRRGYTF	TGTGCCAGCAGTTACCTCAGGCGTGGCTACACCTTC
TRBV20-1	TRBD1	TRBJ1-5	14	-	CSAREGAVNQPQHF	TGCAGTGCTAGGGAGGGGGCAGTCAATCAGCCCCAGCATTTT
TRBV5-4	-	TRBJ2-7	16	many	CASSLDPGRSSYEQYF	TGTGCCAGCAGCTTGGACCCGGGACGGAGCTCCTACGAGCAGTACTTC
TRBV5-1	-	TRBJ2-7	15	-	CASSLMGAVTYEQYF	TGCGCCAGCAGCTTGATGGGGGCTGTTACCTACGAGCAGTACTTC
TRBV11-2	-	TRBJ1-3	15	medium-sized	CASSLRQAPGNTIYF	TGTGCCAGCAGCTTACGGCAGGCGCCTGGAAACACCATATATTTT
TRBV18	TRBD1	TRBJ1-2	15	medium-sized	CASSPNLGTGKGYTF	TGTGCCAGCTCACCTAACTTAGGGACAGGGAAAGGCTACACCTTC
TRBV12-5	-	TRBJ2-7	13	medium-sized	CASGPTGTYEQYF	TGTGCTAGTGGGCCGACAGGCACCTACGAGCAGTACTTC
TRBV20-1	TRBD2	TRBJ2-7	14	medium-sized	CSARRREGHDEQYF	TGCAGTGCTAGGCGGCGGGAGGGCCACGACGAGCAGTACTTC
TRBV6-4	TRBD1	TRBJ1-1	16	once	CASRRTGGAVNTEAFF	TGTGCCAGCAGAAGGACAGGGGGCGCGGTGAACACTGAAGCTTTCTTT